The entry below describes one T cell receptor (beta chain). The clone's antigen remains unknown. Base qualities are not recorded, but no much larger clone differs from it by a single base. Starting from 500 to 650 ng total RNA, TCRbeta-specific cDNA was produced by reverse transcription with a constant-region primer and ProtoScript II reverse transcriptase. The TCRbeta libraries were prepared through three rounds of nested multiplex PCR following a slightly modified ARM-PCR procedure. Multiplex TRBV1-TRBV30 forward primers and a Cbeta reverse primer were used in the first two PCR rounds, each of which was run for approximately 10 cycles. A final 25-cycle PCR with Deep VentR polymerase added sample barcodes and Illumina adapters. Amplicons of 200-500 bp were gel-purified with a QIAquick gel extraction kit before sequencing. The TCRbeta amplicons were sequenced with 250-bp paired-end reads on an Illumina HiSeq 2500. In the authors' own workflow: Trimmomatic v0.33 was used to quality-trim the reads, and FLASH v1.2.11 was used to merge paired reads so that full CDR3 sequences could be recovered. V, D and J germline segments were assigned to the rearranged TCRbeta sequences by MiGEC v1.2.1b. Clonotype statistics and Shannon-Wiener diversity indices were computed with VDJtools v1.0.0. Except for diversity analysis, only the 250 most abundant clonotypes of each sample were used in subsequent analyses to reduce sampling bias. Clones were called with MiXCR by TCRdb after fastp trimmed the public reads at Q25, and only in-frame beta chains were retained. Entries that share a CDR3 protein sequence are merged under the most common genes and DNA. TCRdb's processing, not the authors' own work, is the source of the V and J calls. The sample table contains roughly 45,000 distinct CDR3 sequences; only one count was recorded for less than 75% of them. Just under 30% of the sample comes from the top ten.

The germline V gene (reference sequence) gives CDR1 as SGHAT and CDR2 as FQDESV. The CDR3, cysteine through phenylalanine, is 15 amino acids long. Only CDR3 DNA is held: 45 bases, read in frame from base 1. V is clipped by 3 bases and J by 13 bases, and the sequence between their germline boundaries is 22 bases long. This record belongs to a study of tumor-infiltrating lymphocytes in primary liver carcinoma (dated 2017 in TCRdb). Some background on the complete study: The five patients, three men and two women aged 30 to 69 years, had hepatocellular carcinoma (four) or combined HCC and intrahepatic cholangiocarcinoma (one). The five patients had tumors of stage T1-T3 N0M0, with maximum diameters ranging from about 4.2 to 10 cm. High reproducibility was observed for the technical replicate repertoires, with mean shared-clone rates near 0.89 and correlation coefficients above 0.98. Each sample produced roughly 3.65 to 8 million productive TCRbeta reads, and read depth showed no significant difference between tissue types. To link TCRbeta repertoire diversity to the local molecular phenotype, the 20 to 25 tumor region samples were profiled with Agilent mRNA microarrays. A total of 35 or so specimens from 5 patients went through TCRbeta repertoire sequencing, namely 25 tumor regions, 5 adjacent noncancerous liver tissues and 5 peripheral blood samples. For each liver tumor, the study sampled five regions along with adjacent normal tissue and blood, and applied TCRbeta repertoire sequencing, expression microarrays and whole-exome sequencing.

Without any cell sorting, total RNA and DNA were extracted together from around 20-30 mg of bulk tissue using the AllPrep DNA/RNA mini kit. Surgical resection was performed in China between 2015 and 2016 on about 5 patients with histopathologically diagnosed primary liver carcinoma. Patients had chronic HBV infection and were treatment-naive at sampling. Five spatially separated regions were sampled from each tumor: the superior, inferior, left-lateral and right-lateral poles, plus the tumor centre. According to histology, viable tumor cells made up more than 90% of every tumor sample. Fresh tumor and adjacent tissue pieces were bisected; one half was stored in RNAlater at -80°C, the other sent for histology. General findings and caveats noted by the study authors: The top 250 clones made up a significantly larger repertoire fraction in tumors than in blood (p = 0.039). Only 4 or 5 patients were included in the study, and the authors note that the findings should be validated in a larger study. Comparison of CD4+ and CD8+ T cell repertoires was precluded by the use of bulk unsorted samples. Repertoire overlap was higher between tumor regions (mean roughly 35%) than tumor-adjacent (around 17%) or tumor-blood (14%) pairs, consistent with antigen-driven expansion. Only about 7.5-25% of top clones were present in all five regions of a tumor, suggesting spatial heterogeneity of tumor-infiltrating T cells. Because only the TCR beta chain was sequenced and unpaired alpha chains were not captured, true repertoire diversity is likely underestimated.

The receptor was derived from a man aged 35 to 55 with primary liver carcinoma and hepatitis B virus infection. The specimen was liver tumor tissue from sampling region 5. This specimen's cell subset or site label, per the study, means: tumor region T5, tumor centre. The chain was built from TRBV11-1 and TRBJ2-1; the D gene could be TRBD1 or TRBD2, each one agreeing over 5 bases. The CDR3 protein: CASSFKGRPGDGQFF. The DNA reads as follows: TGTGCCAGCAGCTTTAAGGGACGACCCGGGGACGGACAGTTCTTC.